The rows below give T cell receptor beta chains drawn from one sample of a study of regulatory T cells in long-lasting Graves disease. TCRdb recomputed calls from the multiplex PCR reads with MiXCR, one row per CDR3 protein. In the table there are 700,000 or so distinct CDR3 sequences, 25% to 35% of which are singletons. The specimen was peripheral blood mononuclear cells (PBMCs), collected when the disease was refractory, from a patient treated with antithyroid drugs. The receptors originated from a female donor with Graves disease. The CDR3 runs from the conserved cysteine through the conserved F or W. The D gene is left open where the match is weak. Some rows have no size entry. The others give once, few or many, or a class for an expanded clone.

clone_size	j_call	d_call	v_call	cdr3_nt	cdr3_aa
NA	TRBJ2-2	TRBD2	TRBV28	TGTGCCAGCAGTTCCAGCGTCGGACTAGCGGGAGGTCCCGGGGAGCTGTTTTTT	CASSSSVGLAGGPGELFF
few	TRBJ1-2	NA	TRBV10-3	TGTGCCAGCAAGCAGGGACCTTATGGCTACACCTTC	CASKQGPYGYTF
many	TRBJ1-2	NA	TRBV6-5	TGTGCCAGCAGTTGGGACGACTATGGCTACACCTTC	CASSWDDYGYTF
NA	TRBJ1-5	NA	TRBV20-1	TGCAGTGCTACCCGCGAGGCAGGGGATTTGCTTTATAGCAATCAGCCCCAGCATTTT	CSATREAGDLLYSNQPQHF
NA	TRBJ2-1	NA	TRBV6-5	TGTGCCAGCAGTTACGGGCTGGGCCATGAGCAGTTCTTC	CASSYGLGHEQFF
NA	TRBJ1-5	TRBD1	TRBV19	TGTGCCAGTAGTATCGCGACAGGGGGCAGGAGCAATCAGCCCCAGCATTTT	CASSIATGGRSNQPQHF
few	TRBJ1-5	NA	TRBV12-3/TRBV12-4	TGTGCCAGCAAAGGTTATAGCAATCAGCCCCAGCATTTT	CASKGYSNQPQHF
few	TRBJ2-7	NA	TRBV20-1	TGCAGTGCTAGAGCGTTAGGAGCCAGCTCCTACGAGCAGTACTTC	CSARALGASSYEQYF
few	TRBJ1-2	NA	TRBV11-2	TGTGCCAGCAGCCAGCTCAAGGGCGACAGGCATAACTATGGCTACACCTTC	CASSQLKGDRHNYGYTF
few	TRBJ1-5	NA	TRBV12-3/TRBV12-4	TGTGCCAGCAGTTTAGGGGGCAGGGTTAGCAATCAGCCCCAGCATTTT	CASSLGGRVSNQPQHF
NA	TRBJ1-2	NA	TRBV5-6	TGTGCCAGCAGCTTCGGTAGGGCGACTGTTGGCTACACCTTC	CASSFGRATVGYTF
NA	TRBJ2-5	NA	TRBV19	TGTGCCAGTAGTATAGCAGGGGAGACCCAGTACTTC	CASSIAGETQYF
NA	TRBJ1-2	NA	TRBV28	TGTGCCAGCAGTCTAAAGAGCTATGGCTACACCTTC	CASSLKSYGYTF
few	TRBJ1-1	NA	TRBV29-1	TGCAGCGTCGGAGAGAACACTGAAGCTTTCTTT	CSVGENTEAFF
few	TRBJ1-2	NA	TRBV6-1	TGTGCCAGCAGTCCCTACCCGGGGGCTGGTATGTATGGCTACACCTTC	CASSPYPGAGMYGYTF
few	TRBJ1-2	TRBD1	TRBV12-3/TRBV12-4	TGTGCCAGCAGGATCCGGGACAGCTATGGCTACACCTTC	CASRIRDSYGYTF
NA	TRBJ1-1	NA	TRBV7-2	TGTGCCAGCAGCCTCGGGACGGGAGGAGCTTTCTTT	CASSLGTGGAFF
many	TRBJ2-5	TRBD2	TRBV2	TGTGCCAGCAGGGTAAACGGGAGGGCCAGGGAGACCCAGTACTTC	CASRVNGRARETQYF
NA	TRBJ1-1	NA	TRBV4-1	TGCGCCAGCTCCCGGGACGGATGGAACACTGAAGCTTTCTTT	CASSRDGWNTEAFF
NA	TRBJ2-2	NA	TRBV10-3	TGTGCCATCAAAAACGGGGGCCAGAACACCGGGGAGCTGTTTTTT	CAIKNGGQNTGELFF
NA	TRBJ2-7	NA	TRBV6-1	TGTGCCAGCAGTGGGTTGGACAGCTCCTACGCGTTC	CASSGLDSSYAF
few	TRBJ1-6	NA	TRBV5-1	TGCGCCAGCAGCCTCGGGACACCCAATTCACCCCTCCACTTT	CASSLGTPNSPLHF
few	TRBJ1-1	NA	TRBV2	TGTGCCAGCAGTCCAGGGGTAGACACTGAAGCTTTCTTT	CASSPGVDTEAFF
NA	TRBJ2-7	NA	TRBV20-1	TGCAGTGCTAGCAGGGCGGCCTACGAGCAGTACTTC	CSASRAAYEQYF
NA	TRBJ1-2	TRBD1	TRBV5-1	TGCGCCAGCAGCTTGTTGGGGGACAGGACCCTAGGCTACACCTTC	CASSLLGDRTLGYTF
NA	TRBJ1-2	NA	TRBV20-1	TGCAGTGCTAGTGAAGGTCCCTATGGCTACACCTTC	CSASEGPYGYTF
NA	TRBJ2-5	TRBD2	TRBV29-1	TGCAGCGTTGAACAACTAGCGGGAGGTCTTCAAGAGACCCAGTACTTC	CSVEQLAGGLQETQYF
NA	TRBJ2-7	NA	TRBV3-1	TGTGCCAGCAGCCATGGGAGACCGAGCTCCTACGAGCAGTACTTC	CASSHGRPSSYEQYF
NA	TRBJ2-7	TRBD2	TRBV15	TGTGCCACCAGCAGATCGGGGGGGACAAGCTCCTACGAGCAGTACTTC	CATSRSGGTSSYEQYF
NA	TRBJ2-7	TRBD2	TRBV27	TGTGCCAGCAGAGCCGGGGCTAGCGGCCTCTCCTATGAGCAGTACTTC	CASRAGASGLSYEQYF
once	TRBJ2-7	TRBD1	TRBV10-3	TGTGCCGTCAATGGACAGGGGGCTTCCTACGAGCAGTACTTC	CAVNGQGASYEQYF
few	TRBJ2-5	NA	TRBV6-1	TGTGCCAGCAGTGTACACCACTTCCAACGCGAGACCCAGTACTTC	CASSVHHFQRETQYF
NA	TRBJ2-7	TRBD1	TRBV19	TGTGCCAGTAGTATTTTGGACAGGACCTACGAGCAGTACTTC	CASSILDRTYEQYF
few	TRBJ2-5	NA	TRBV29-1	TGCAGCGTTGAACGACTGGAATCTATGGGGGAGACCCAGTACTTC	CSVERLESMGETQYF
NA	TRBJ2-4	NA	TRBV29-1	TGCAGCGTTGTAGAGGCCAAAAACATTCAGTACTTC	CSVVEAKNIQYF
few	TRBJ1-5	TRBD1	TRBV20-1	TGCAGTGCTAGGGTTCCCCGGGACAGGGACAATCAGCCCCAGCATTTT	CSARVPRDRDNQPQHF
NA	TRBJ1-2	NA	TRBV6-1	TGTGCCAGCAGTGCGGGGACTTTCGGCTACACCTTC	CASSAGTFGYTF
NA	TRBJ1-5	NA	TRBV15	TGTGCCACCAGCAGAGCCGCCTCGGGCAATCAGCCCCAGCATTTT	CATSRAASGNQPQHF
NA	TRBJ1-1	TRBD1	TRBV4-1	TGCGCCAGCAGCCGGGCGTGGACAGGGGCCGCCCTGAACACTGAAGCTTTCTTT	CASSRAWTGAALNTEAFF
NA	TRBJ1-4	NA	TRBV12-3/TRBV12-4	TGTGCCAGCAGTTTATTATACGGGAATAATGAAAAACTGTTTTTT	CASSLLYGNNEKLFF
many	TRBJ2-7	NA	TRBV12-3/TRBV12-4	TGTGCCAGCAGGATCGACACTGGCTACGAGCAGTACTTC	CASRIDTGYEQYF
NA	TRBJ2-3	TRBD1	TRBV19	TGTGCCAGTAGTACCCTGGCGGACAGGGGTAGAGATACGCAGTATTTT	CASSTLADRGRDTQYF